This T cell receptor (beta chain) was recovered during a study of siplizumab effects on memory and regulatory T cells. Study observations and caveats: Proliferating siplizumab-cultured Tregs lacked confirmed suppressive function. Naive or memory phenotype was unassignable for roughly 75-96% of proliferating CD4+ or CD8+ clones. Alloreactive sequences from unstimulated CD4+ memory cells fell significantly with siplizumab. Both greater diversity than memory cells and a major contribution to the alloresponse seemed to characterize naive T cells.

V lost 1 base, J lost 5 bases, and 12 bases lay in between. CDR1 is SGHDT and CDR2 is YYEEEE in the germline V gene. This CDR3 comprises 14 residues. Some clones are missing from TCRdb's copy, which holds only in-frame ones; the method was immunoSEQ multiplex PCR. This sample has 20,000 to 30,000 clones; around 83% occur once, and the top ten carry under 30%. On this clone: Its antigen is currently unknown.

This sequence joins TRBV5-6 and TRBJ1-2; D not resolved. The TCR originated in a human donor in good health. Sequenced: memory CD4+ T cells sorted from blood. The CDR3 region has the DNA TGTGCCAGCAGCTTGAATGGCCGAGTTTATGGCTACACCTTC. Translation gives CASSLNGRVYGYTF.